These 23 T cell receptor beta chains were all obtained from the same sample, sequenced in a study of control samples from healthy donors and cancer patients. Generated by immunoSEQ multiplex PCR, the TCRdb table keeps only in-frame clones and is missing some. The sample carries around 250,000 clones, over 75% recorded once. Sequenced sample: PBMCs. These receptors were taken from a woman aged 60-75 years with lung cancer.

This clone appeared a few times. The CDR3, as DNA: TGCGCCAGCAGCCCCGACAGGAATGGGGAAAAACTGTTTTTT. Its translation is CASSPDRNGEKLFF. The genes are TRBV4-1 and TRBJ1-4; possible D gene TRBD1, 6 bases. V dropped 4 bases and J dropped 8 bases, with 14 bases sitting between them. The CDR3 length is 14 residues. Germline-derived CDR1 and CDR2 are MGHRA and YSYEKL.

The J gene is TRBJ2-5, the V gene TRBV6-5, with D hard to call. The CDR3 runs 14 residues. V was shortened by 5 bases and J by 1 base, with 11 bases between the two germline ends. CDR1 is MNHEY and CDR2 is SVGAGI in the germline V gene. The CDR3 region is CASSLLSTQETQYF. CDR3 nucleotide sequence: TGTGCCAGCAGTCTCCTATCCACCCAAGAGACCCAGTACTTC.

The DNA for the CDR3 is TGTGCCAGCAGCTTATCGGGTCCCGGGGAGCTGTTTTTT. Translated: CASSLSGPGELFF. This chain joins TRBV7-2 and TRBJ2-2; no definite D call. CDR1 is SGHTA and CDR2 is FQGNSA in the germline V gene. The CDR3 contains 13 residues. V gave up 2 bases and J gave up 6 bases, with 7 bases separating them.

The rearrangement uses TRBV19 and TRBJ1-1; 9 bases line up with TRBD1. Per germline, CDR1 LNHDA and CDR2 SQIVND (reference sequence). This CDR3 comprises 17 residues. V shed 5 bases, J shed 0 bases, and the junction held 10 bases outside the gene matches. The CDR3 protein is CASSYDRGLALNTEAFF. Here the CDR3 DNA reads TGTGCCAGTAGTTACGACAGGGGGTTGGCCTTGAACACTGAAGCTTTCTTT. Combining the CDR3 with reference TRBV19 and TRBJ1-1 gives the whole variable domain DGGITQSPKYLFRKEGQNVTLSCEQNLNHDAMYWYRQDPGQGLRLIYYSQIVNDFQKGDIAEGYSVSREKKESFPLTVTSAQKNPTAFYLCASSYDRGLALNTEAFFGQGTRLTVV.

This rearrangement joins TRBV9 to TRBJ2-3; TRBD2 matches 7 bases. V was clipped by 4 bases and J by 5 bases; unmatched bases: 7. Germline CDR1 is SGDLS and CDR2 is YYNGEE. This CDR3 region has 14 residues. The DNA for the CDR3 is TGTGCCAGCAGCCCAACGGCGGGAGAAGATACGCAGTATTTT. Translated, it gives CASSPTAGEDTQYF.

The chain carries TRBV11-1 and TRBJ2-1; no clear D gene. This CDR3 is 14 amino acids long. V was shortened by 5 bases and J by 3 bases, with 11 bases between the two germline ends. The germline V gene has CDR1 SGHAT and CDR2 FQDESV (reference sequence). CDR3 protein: CASSQRTVYNEQFF. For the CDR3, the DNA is TGTGCCAGCAGCCAGAGGACGGTCTACAATGAGCAGTTCTTC. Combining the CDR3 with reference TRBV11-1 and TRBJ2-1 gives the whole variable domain EAEVAQSPRYKITEKSQAVAFWCDPISGHATLYWYRQILGQGPELLVQFQDESVVDDSQLPKDRFSAERLKGVDSTLKIQPAELGDSAMYLCASSQRTVYNEQFFGPGTRLTVL.

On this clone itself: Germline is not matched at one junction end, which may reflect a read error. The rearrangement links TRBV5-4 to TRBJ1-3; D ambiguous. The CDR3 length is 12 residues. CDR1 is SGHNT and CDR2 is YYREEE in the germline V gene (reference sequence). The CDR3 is CASSLEGWNVNF. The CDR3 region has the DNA TGTGCCAGCAGCTTGGAAGGCTGGAACGTAAATTTT. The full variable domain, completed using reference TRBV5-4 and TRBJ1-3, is ETGVTQSPTHLIKTRGQQVTLRCSSQSGHNTVSWYQQALGQGPQFIFQYYREEENGRGNFPPRFSGLQFPNYSSELNVNALELDDSALYLCASSLEGWNVNFGEGSWLTVV.

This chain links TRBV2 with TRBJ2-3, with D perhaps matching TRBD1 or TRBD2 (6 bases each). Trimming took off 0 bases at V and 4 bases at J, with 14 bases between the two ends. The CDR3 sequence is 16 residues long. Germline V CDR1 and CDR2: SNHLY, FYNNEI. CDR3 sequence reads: CASSEAGGRVADTQYF. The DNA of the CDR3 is TGTGCCAGCAGTGAAGCGGGGGGCCGGGTCGCAGATACGCAGTATTTT.

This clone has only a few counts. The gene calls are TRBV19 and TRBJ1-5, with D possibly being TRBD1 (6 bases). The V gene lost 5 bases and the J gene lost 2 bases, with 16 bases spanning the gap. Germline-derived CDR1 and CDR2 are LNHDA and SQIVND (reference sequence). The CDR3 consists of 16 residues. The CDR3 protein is CASSFLQGVGNQPQHF. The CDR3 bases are TGTGCCAGTAGTTTTCTACAGGGCGTCGGCAATCAGCCCCAGCATTTT.

The CDR3, as DNA: TGTGCCAGCAGCTTGGTCTCGGGGGCCCCCACAGATACGCAGTATTTT. Its translation is CASSLVSGAPTDTQYF. V and J are TRBV5-6 and TRBJ2-3; the D call may be TRBD1 or TRBD2 (6 bases each). V was shortened by 0 bases and J by 2 bases, with 13 bases between the two germline ends. This CDR3 is built from 16 residues. Germline V lookup: CDR1 SGHDT, CDR2 YYEEEE.

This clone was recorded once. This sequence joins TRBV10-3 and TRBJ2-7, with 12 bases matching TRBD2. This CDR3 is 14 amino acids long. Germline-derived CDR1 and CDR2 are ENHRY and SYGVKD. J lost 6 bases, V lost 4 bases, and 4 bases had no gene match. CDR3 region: CAISATSGRSEQYF. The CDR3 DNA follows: TGTGCCATCAGTGCAACTAGCGGGAGGTCCGAGCAGTACTTC.

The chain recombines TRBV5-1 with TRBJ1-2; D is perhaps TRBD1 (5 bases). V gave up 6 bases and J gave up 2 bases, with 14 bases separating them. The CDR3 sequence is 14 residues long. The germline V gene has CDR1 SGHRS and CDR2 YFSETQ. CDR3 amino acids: CASIPSPGNYGYTF. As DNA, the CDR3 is TGCGCCAGCATCCCCTCCCCAGGGAACTATGGCTACACCTTC. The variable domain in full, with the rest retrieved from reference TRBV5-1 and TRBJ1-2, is KAGVTQTPRYLIKTRGQQVTLSCSPISGHRSVSWYQQTPGQGLQFLFEYFSETQRNKGNFPGRFSGRQFSNSRSEMNVSTLELGDSALYLCASIPSPGNYGYTFGSGTRLTVV.

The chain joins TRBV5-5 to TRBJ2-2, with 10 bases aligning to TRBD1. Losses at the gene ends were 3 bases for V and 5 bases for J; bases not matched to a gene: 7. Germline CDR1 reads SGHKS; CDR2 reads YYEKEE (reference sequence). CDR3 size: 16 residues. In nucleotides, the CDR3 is TGTGCCAGCAGCTGGGGACAGGGGAGTGGGACCGGGGAGCTGTTTTTT. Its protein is CASSWGQGSGTGELFF.

The CDR3 region has the DNA TGTGCCAGCAGGGCCCGACTAAGACTAGCGGAAGAGACCCAGTACTTC. As protein: CASRARLRLAEETQYF. The rearrangement joins TRBV2 to TRBJ2-5; 9 nucleotides agree with TRBD2. CDR1 is SNHLY, CDR2 FYNNEI, per germline. The V and J ends lost 6 bases and 3 bases, in that order; junction bases with no gene match: 11. This CDR3 is 16 amino acids long.

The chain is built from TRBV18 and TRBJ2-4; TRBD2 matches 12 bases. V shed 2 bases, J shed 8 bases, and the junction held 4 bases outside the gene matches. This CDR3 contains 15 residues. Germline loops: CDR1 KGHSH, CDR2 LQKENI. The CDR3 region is CASSPTSGGHHIQYF. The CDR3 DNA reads TGTGCCAGCTCACCAACTAGCGGGGGGCATCACATTCAGTACTTC.

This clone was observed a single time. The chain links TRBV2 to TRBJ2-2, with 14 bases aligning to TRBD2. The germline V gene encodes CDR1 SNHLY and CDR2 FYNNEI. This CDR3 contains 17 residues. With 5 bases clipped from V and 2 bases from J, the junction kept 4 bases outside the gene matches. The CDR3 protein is CASSLTSGRGNTGELFF. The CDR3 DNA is TGTGCCAGCAGTTTGACTAGCGGGAGGGGTAACACCGGGGAGCTGTTTTTT. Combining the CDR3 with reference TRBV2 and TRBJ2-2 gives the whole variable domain EPEVTQTPSHQVTQMGQEVILRCVPISNHLYFYWYRQILGQKVEFLVSFYNNEISEKSEIFDDQFSVERPDGSNFTLKIRSTKLEDSAMYFCASSLTSGRGNTGELFFGEGSRLTVL.

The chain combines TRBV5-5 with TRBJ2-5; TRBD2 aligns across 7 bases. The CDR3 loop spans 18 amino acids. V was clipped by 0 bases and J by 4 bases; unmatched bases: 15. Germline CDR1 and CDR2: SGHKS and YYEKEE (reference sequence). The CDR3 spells CASSLVWRETTLGETQYF. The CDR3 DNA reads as TGTGCCAGCAGCTTGGTGTGGCGGGAGACCACTCTGGGAGAGACCCAGTACTTC.

The DNA of the CDR3 is TGTGCCAGCAGCCACAGGGATGGCGGCACCGGGGAGCTGTTTTTT. Translation: CASSHRDGGTGELFF. This chain connects TRBV3-1 (or the pseudogene TRBV3-2) to TRBJ2-2; D is perhaps TRBD1 (5 bases). CDR3 size: 15 residues. In germline, CDR1 is LGHDT, CDR2 YNNKEL (reference sequence). The V gene lost 3 bases and the J gene lost 4 bases, with 12 bases spanning the gap.

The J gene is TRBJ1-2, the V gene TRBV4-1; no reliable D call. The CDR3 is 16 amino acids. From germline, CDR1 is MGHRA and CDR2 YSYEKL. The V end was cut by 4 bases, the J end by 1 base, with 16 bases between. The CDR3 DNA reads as TGCGCCAGCAGCCCAGCGGATGGATGGGGTAACTATGGCTACACCTTC. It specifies CASSPADGWGNYGYTF.

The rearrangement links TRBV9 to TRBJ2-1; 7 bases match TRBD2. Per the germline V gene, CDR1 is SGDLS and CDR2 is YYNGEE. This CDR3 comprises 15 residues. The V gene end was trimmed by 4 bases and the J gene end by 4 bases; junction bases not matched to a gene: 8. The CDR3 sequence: CASSTQAGSYNEQFF. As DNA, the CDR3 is TGTGCCAGCAGCACTCAAGCGGGATCTTACAATGAGCAGTTCTTC.

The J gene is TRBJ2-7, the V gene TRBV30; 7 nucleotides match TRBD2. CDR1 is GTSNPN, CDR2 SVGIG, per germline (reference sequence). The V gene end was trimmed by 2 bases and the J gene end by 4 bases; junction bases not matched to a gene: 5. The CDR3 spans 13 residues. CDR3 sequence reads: CAWSFGLGYEQYF. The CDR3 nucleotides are TGTGCCTGGAGTTTCGGACTAGGGTACGAGCAGTACTTC.

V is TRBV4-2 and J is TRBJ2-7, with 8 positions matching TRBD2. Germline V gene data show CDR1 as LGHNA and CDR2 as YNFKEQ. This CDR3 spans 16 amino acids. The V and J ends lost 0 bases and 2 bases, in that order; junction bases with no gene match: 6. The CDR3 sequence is CASSQDWSAGAYEQYF. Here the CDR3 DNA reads TGTGCCAGCAGCCAAGATTGGTCAGCGGGGGCCTACGAGCAGTACTTC.

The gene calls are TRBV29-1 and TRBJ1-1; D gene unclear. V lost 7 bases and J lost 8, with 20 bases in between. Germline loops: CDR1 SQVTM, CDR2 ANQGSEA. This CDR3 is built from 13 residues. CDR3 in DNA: TGCAGCGCCGAGGATGAACTCGCGACCGAAGCTTTCTTT. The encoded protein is CSAEDELATEAFF.